This T cell receptor beta chain was captured by sequencing in a study of shared clonotypes between healthy human individuals. Across the study: Those who served as donors were a couple of women and three men between the ages of 18 and 49.

Loaded into unsorted PBMC replicate PCRs was approximately 300 ng DNA, approximately 33,000 T cell genomes. Data came from immunoSEQ multiplex PCR; TCRdb stores just in-frame clones and leaves some out. The table has 450,000 to 600,000 clones, around 80% seen once. This clone was picked up a small number of times. What it binds is not known. Notes on the study in general: Clonotype sharing among donors, it was expected, would be affected by sequencing depth.

This TCR came from a woman aged 40 to 49 in good health. Some clones in this sample may be carry-over from other donors' samples. What was sequenced was PBMCs.

CDR3 DNA sequence: TGCGCCAGCAGCCAAGATTTACTGATTAATGAAAAACTGTTTTTT. Translating gives CASSQDLLINEKLFF. This sequence joins TRBV4-3 and TRBJ1-4; D is unresolved. The CDR3 has 15 residues. V lost 0 bases and J lost 4, with 9 bases in between. Looked up from germline, CDR1 is LGHNA and CDR2 is YSLEER.